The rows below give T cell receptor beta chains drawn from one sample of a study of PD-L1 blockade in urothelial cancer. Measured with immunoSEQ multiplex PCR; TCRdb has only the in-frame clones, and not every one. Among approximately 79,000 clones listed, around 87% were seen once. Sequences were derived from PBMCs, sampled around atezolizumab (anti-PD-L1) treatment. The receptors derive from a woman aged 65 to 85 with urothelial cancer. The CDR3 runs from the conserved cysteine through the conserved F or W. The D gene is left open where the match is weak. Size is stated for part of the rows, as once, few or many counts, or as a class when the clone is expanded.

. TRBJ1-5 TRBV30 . TGTGCCTGGAGTGGCAGGGACAATCAGCCCCAGCATTTT CAWSGRDNQPQHF
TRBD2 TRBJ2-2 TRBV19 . TGTGCCAGTAGTGCGGGACTAGGTTACACCGGGGAGCTGTTTTTT CASSAGLGYTGELFF
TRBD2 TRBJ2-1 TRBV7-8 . TGTGCCAGCAGCCAAACCCCCATAGACGTCATAGCGGGAGGTGACTACAATGAGCAGTTCTTC CASSQTPIDVIAGGDYNEQFF
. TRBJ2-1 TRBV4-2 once TGTGCCAGCAGCCAAGACACGAGGAGCTCCTACAATGAGCAGTTCTTC CASSQDTRSSYNEQFF
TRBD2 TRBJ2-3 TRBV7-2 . TGTGCCAGCAGCTTAGGGGCTAGCGGCCGGGGTACGCAGTATTTT CASSLGASGRGTQYF
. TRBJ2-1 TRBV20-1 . TGCAGTGCTAGGGGGGCCGCTGAGCAGTTCTTC CSARGAAEQFF
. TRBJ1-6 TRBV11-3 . TGTGCCAGCAGCAAAGGTGGGGGGTTTGGATCACCCCTCCACTTT CASSKGGGFGSPLHF
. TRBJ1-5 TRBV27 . TGTGCCAGCAGTTTATCGGGGACTCATCAGCCCCAGCATTTT CASSLSGTHQPQHF
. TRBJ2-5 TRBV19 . TGTGCCAGTAAGCGGACAGTTCAAGAGACCCAGTACTTC CASKRTVQETQYF
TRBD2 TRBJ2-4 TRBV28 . TGTGCCAGCAGCTCGCAGGCGGGAGGAGGCAAAAACATTCAGTACTTC CASSSQAGGGKNIQYF
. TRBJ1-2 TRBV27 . TGTGCCAGCAGTGCTCACGCCCAGGGTGGTAGCTATGGCTACACCTTC CASSAHAQGGSYGYTF
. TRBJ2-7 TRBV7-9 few TGTGCCAGCAGCTTAAATGGGGCCATCTACGAGCAGTACTTC CASSLNGAIYEQYF
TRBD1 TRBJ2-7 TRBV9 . TGTGCCAGCAGCGTAGGGCAGGGGGCTGGCTACGAGCAGTACTTC CASSVGQGAGYEQYF